The rows below give T cell receptor beta chains drawn from one sample of a study of blood T cell repertoires in COVID-19. Here immunoSEQ multiplex PCR was the method, and the copy in TCRdb shows in-frame clones only, minus some. The data show 150,000 or so clones, with roughly 90% seen just once and approximately 4.8% held by the top ten. Sample: peripheral blood. These receptors originate from a man under 40 with COVID-19, enrolled during active disease. The CDR3 runs from the conserved cysteine through the conserved F or W. The D gene is left open where the match is weak. Size is stated for part of the rows, as once, few or many counts, or as a class when the clone is expanded.

J gene	V gene	clone size	D gene	CDR3 DNA	CDR3 protein
TRBJ2-1	TRBV20-1	NA	TRBD1	TGCAGTGCTAGTTCCGCACAGGGGAACTCCTACAATGAGCAGTTCTTC	CSASSAQGNSYNEQFF
TRBJ1-1	TRBV27	NA	NA	TGTGCCAGCAGTTGGAGCCCTGGGACTGAAGCTTTCTTT	CASSWSPGTEAFF
TRBJ2-7	TRBV28	NA	TRBD1	TGTGCCAGCAGTTTAGGGGACAGAGGGTACGAGCAGTACTTC	CASSLGDRGYEQYF
TRBJ1-1	TRBV6-2/TRBV6-3	NA	TRBD1	TGTGCCAGCAGTGCCGGGACAGCTAACACTGAAGCTTTCTTT	CASSAGTANTEAFF
TRBJ2-6	TRBV9	once	NA	TGTGCCAGCAGCGTAGGGCTCTCTGGGGCCAACGTCCTGACTTTC	CASSVGLSGANVLTF
TRBJ1-5	TRBV4-2	NA	TRBD1	TGTGCCAGCAGCCAAGGGGATTGGACAGGGGAGAGTCAGCCCCAGCATTTT	CASSQGDWTGESQPQHF
TRBJ2-4	TRBV6-5	once	NA	TGTGCCAGCAGTTACTCGCCGGGGAGGGCCAAAAACATTCAGTACTTC	CASSYSPGRAKNIQYF
TRBJ1-1	TRBV25-1	NA	TRBD1	TGTGCCAGCAGTGAAATGAGGACAGGGGTGAACACTGAAGCTTTCTTT	CASSEMRTGVNTEAFF
TRBJ1-2	TRBV19	NA	TRBD1	TGTGCCAGTAGTACCCGGGACAGGGGAATTGGAGACTATGGCTACACCTTC	CASSTRDRGIGDYGYTF
TRBJ2-7	TRBV4-2	NA	TRBD2	TGTGCCAGCAGCCAAGAAGCGGGGGGGCTATACGAGCAGTACTTC	CASSQEAGGLYEQYF
TRBJ1-2	TRBV28	NA	NA	TGTGCCAGCAGTCCACAGAACTATGGCTACACCTTC	CASSPQNYGYTF
TRBJ1-3	TRBV5-1	NA	TRBD1	TGCGCCAGCAGCACTAGACAGGGGTTAACTGGAAACACCATATATTTT	CASSTRQGLTGNTIYF
TRBJ1-1	TRBV4-1	NA	NA	TGCGCCAGCAGCCAGCCGGGACTCCCTTTGGGAGCTTTCTTT	CASSQPGLPLGAFF
TRBJ1-6	TRBV3-1/TRBV3-2	NA	NA	TGTGCCAGCAGCCAAGAACCAATATCGGCCAGGGGCATTCCCCTCCACTTT	CASSQEPISARGIPLHF
TRBJ1-6	TRBV28	NA	TRBD1	TGTGCCAGCAGACTCCCACAGGGGGCGAATTCACCCCTCCACTTT	CASRLPQGANSPLHF
TRBJ1-3	TRBV6-5	NA	NA	TGTGCCAGCAGTTACTCGATCTATTGGTCTGGAAACACCATATATTTT	CASSYSIYWSGNTIYF